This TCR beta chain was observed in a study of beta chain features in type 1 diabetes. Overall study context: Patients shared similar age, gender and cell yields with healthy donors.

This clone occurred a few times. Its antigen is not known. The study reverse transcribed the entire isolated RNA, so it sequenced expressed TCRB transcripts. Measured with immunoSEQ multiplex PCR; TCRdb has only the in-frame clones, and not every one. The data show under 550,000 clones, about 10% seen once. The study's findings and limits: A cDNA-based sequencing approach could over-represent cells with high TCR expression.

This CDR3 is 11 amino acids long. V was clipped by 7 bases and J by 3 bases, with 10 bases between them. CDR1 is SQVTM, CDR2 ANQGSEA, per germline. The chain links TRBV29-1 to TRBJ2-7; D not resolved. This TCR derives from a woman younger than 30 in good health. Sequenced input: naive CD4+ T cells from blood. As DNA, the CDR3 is TGCAGCGCCCAAAAGGGCTACGAGCAGTACGTC. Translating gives CSAQKGYEQYV.